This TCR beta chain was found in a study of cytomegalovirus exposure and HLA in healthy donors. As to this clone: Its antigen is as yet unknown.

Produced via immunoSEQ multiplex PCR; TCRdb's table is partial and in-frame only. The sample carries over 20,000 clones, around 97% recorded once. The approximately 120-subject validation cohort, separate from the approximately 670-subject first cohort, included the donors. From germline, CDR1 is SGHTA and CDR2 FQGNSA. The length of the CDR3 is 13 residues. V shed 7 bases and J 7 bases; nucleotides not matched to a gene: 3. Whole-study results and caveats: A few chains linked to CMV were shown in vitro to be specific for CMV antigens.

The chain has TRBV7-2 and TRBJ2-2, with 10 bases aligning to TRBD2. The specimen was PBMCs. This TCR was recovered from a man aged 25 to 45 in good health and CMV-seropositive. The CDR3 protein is CASITSGIGELFF. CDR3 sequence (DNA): TGTGCCAGCATCACTAGCGGGATCGGGGAGCTGTTTTTT. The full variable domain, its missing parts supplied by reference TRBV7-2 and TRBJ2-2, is GAGVSQSPSNKVTEKGKDVELRCDPISGHTALYWYRQSLGQGLEFLIYFQGNSAPDKSGLPSDRFSAERTGGSVSTLTIQRTQQEDSAVYLCASITSGIGELFFGEGSRLTVL.